These 2 T cell receptor beta chains originate from one sample sequenced in a study of technical replicates of blood from a handful of donors. Some clones are missing from TCRdb's copy, which holds only in-frame ones; the method was immunoSEQ multiplex PCR. The repertoire includes roughly 71,000 clones, 90% to 95% of them detected once, and approximately 0.4% sits in the top ten. The sample consisted of T cells isolated from PBMCs. All receptors come from a human donor in good health.

CDR3 amino acids: CASSYDRTTYTEAFF. The CDR3 bases are TGTGCCAGCAGCTACGACAGGACGACTTACACTGAAGCTTTCTTT. The rearrangement joins TRBV7-9 to TRBJ1-1, with D tentatively TRBD1 (6 bases). The V end was cut by 4 bases, the J end by 3 bases, with 15 bases between. The CDR3 consists of 15 residues. CDR1 and CDR2 (germline): SEHNR, FQNEAQ (reference sequence).

This chain connects TRBV5-1 to TRBJ2-3; 9 bases are a match to TRBD2. Trimming at V came to 1 base and at J to 2 bases, leaving 8 bases not matched to a gene. The germline CDR1 and CDR2 sequences are SGHRS and YFSETQ. This CDR3 spans 17 amino acids. CDR3 loop: CASSLNRAGGVTDTQYF. DNA of the CDR3: TGCGCCAGCAGCTTGAACCGCGCGGGAGGGGTCACAGATACGCAGTATTTT.